These 30 T cell receptor beta chains originate from one sample sequenced in a study of radiotherapy plus CTLA-4 blockade in lung cancer (dated by TCRdb to the late 2010s). Library generation was performed with the immunoSEQ multiplex PCR assay. TCRdb retrieved this table from immuneACCESS and kept in-frame rearrangements only. Not all clones are present; in checked studies, unresolved V genes account for under half, and no reason is known for the remainder. The sample table lists tens of thousands of clones, around 76% of them with a count of one. The ten largest clonotypes hold 20% to 25% of the sample. The sequencing here drew on peripheral blood, taken from a patient treated with radiotherapy plus ipilimumab. The receptors shown here come from a human donor with non-small cell lung cancer whose response to radiotherapy plus ipilimumab could not be evaluated. Some clones in this sample may be carry-over from other donors' samples.

The V call is TRBV7-6, the J call TRBJ1-2, with a weak D call TRBD1 (5 bases). The V gene's germline CDR1 is SGHVS and CDR2 FNYEAQ. The CDR3 length is 14 residues. Trimming removed 1 base at V and 8 bases at J, with 14 bases between. In nucleotides, the CDR3 is TGTGCCAGCAGCTTAGGACCGGGGGGAGCAGGCTACACCTTC. It yields the protein CASSLGPGGAGYTF.

The rearrangement links TRBV2 to TRBJ2-3, with TRBD2 as a possible D gene (6 bases). CDR1 is SNHLY, CDR2 FYNNEI, per germline. V lost 4 bases, J lost 1 base, and 9 bases lay in between. The CDR3 sequence is 14 residues long. The CDR3 bases are TGTGCCAGCAGTGGCCCTAGCGGCACAGATACGCAGTATTTT. Translated: CASSGPSGTDTQYF.

The CDR3 DNA is TGTGCCAGCAGCTTAGGGACAGGGGGGCAAGCTAACTATGGCTACACCTTC. Protein: CASSLGTGGQANYGYTF. V gene TRBV5-4 combines with J gene TRBJ1-2; 11 bases align to TRBD1. CDR3 length: 17 amino acids. Germline CDR1 reads SGHNT; CDR2 reads YYREEE (reference sequence). V was pared by 2 bases and J by 0 bases, with 6 bases of the junction left unmatched.

The chain recombines TRBV2 with TRBJ1-1, with TRBD1 matching over 8 bases. The junction had 9 bases not matched to a gene; V was cut back by 4 bases and J by 5 bases. Germline CDR1 SNHLY, CDR2 FYNNEI. The CDR3 loop spans 15 amino acids. The CDR3 DNA sequence: TGTGCCAGCAGTGTCTATCAACAGGGGGAAACTGAAGCTTTCTTT. Translation: CASSVYQQGETEAFF.

The rearrangement links TRBV5-6 to TRBJ2-6; D unclear. This CDR3 is built from 16 residues. Germline V gene lookup returns CDR1 SGHDT and CDR2 YYEEEE. The V and J ends lost 4 bases and 0 bases respectively, with 11 bases between them. This CDR3 reads CASSEDLVSGANVLTF. The CDR3 region has the DNA TGTGCCAGCAGCGAGGATCTCGTCTCTGGGGCCAACGTCCTGACTTTC.

V usage is TRBV5-1 and J usage is TRBJ2-4; D gene unclear. Trimming left V 2 bases short and J 0 bases short, with 12 bases between. CDR1 is SGHRS, CDR2 YFSETQ, per germline. CDR3 length: 16 amino acids. CDR3 protein: CASSLMPALAKNIQYF. The CDR3 bases are TGCGCCAGCAGCTTAATGCCAGCGTTAGCCAAAAACATTCAGTACTTC.

CDR3 sequence: CASSQSNSPLHF. As DNA, the CDR3 is TGTGCCAGCAGTCAATCAAATTCACCCCTCCACTTT. The chain joins TRBV6-5 to TRBJ1-6, with D uncertain. The CDR3 spans 12 residues. CDR1 and CDR2 (germline): MNHEY, SVGAGI. V dropped 5 bases and J dropped 7 bases, with 6 bases sitting between them.

The gene calls are TRBV9 and TRBJ2-1, with TRBD1 identical over 9 bases. This CDR3 is 16 amino acids long. Germline lookup yields CDR1 SGDLS and CDR2 YYNGEE. Trimming at V came to 0 bases and at J to 8 bases, leaving 9 bases not matched to a gene. CDR3 DNA: TGTGCCAGCAGCGTAGACTTGTGGACAGGGGTTGATGAGCAGTTCTTC. Its protein is CASSVDLWTGVDEQFF.

The rearrangement links TRBV9 to TRBJ1-2; no firm D call. This CDR3 has 12 amino acids. V was trimmed by 0 bases and J by 8 bases, leaving 8 bases between them. Germline V gene lookup returns CDR1 SGDLS and CDR2 YYNGEE. CDR3 DNA: TGTGCCAGCAGCGTAGAGTGGCGGGGCTACACCTTC. It translates to CASSVEWRGYTF.

The V gene is TRBV11-2, the J gene TRBJ2-2; no firm D call. The CDR3 sequence is 14 residues long. Per the germline V gene, CDR1 is SGHAT and CDR2 is FQNNGV. V lost 0 bases and J 8 bases, leaving 10 bases between the germline ends. The DNA of the CDR3 is TGTGCCAGCAGCTTAGATCCCTCAGCGGGGGAGCTGTTTTTT. Residues: CASSLDPSAGELFF. Full variable domain (remainder filled in from reference TRBV11-2 and TRBJ2-2): EAGVAQSPRYKIIEKRQSVAFWCNPISGHATLYWYQQILGQGPKLLIQFQNNGVVDDSQLPKDRFSAERLKGVDSTLKIQPAKLEDSAVYLCASSLDPSAGELFFGEGSRLTVL.

The V and J genes are TRBV4-1 and TRBJ2-7; 9 positions agree with TRBD2. The CDR3 covers 17 residues. V shed 1 base and J 6 bases; nucleotides not matched to a gene: 13. Germline CDR1 reads MGHRA; CDR2 reads YSYEKL. Written as DNA, the CDR3 is TGCGCCAGCAGCCAAGGCCCATCGAGACTAGCGGCGGGCGAGCAGTACTTC. Translating gives CASSQGPSRLAAGEQYF.

CDR3 in amino acids: CASSLETVAAEAFF. The DNA for the CDR3 is TGTGCCAGCAGCTTAGAAACAGTTGCCGCTGAAGCTTTCTTT. The chain combines TRBV7-2 with TRBJ1-1; D gene uncertain. V was shortened by 1 base and J by 6 bases, with 12 bases between the two germline ends. The germline CDR1 and CDR2 sequences are SGHTA and FQGNSA. This CDR3 has 14 amino acids.

The rearrangement uses TRBV5-1 and TRBJ2-5; the match to TRBD2 covers 9 bases. This CDR3 has 14 amino acids. V dropped 3 bases and J dropped 5; count of bases not matched to a gene: 5. Germline lookup yields CDR1 SGHRS and CDR2 YFSETQ. The CDR3 spells CASSSASGGETQYF. The CDR3 DNA sequence: TGCGCCAGCAGCTCTGCAAGCGGGGGGGAGACCCAGTACTTC.

The chain has TRBV11-2 and TRBJ1-6; no clear D gene. Trimming stripped 3 bases from V and 7 bases from J, with 13 bases between. The CDR3 length is 15 residues. The germline V gene encodes CDR1 SGHAT and CDR2 FQNNGV. This CDR3 is CASSLRARGNSPLHF. In DNA, the CDR3 is TGTGCCAGCAGCTTGCGGGCTCGGGGAAATTCACCCCTCCACTTT. Full variable domain (missing parts from reference TRBV11-2 and TRBJ1-6): EAGVAQSPRYKIIEKRQSVAFWCNPISGHATLYWYQQILGQGPKLLIQFQNNGVVDDSQLPKDRFSAERLKGVDSTLKIQPAKLEDSAVYLCASSLRARGNSPLHFGNGTRLTVT.

V is TRBV20-1 and J is TRBJ2-1, with D hard to call. Deletions cut 5 bases from V and 10 bases from J, with 12 bases between. Germline-derived CDR1 and CDR2 are DFQATT and SNEGSKA (reference sequence). This CDR3 has 11 residues. The CDR3, as DNA: TGCAGTGCTTCCGAGCTTTCGGAGCAGTTCTTC. It codes for CSASELSEQFF.

The chain carries TRBV6-5 and TRBJ2-7, with TRBD2 matching 8 bases. This CDR3 spans 13 amino acids. Germline V gene sequence: CDR1 MNHEY, CDR2 SVGAGI. With 7 bases clipped from V and 6 bases from J, the junction kept 8 bases outside the gene matches. The CDR3 bases are TGTGCCAGCACCCCCGGGGGGGCCTTCGAGCAGTACTTC. Protein: CASTPGGAFEQYF.

The chain is built from TRBV12-5 and TRBJ2-2; D is undetermined. V lost 4 bases and J 0 bases, leaving 3 bases between the germline ends. The CDR3 is made up of 13 amino acids. Germline V CDR1 and CDR2: LGHNT, FRNRAP. DNA for the CDR3: TGTGCTAGTGGTTCAGCGAACACCGGGGAGCTGTTTTTT. This gives the protein CASGSANTGELFF.

This clone was recorded once. The chain joins TRBV14 to TRBJ1-2; D unresolved. Germline-derived CDR1 and CDR2 are SGHDN and FVKESK. The CDR3 has 12 amino acids. V gave up 3 bases and J gave up 2 bases, with 4 bases separating them. CDR3 bases: TGTGCCAGCAGCCACGGGAACTATGGCTACACCTTC. Residues: CASSHGNYGYTF.

The chain couples TRBV7-2 to TRBJ1-1, with D possibly matching TRBD1 (5 bases). Germline CDR1 and CDR2: SGHTA and FQGNSA. CDR3 size: 15 residues. The V gene lost 5 bases and the J gene lost 4 bases, with 17 bases spanning the gap. This CDR3 is CASSPHGGAGTEAFF. DNA for the CDR3: TGTGCCAGCAGCCCTCATGGCGGGGCGGGCACTGAAGCTTTCTTT.

This chain links TRBV6-5 with TRBJ1-4; 7 bases fit TRBD1. The CDR3 runs to 15 residues. Germline CDR1 MNHEY, CDR2 SVGAGI. Germline trimming cut 5 bases from V and 8 bases from J; bases unmatched to any gene: 11. The CDR3 nucleotides read TGTGCCAGCAGTACCCGGGACAGCCAGGGGGAAAAACTGTTTTTT. The encoded protein is CASSTRDSQGEKLFF.

In this sample, this clone turned up once. This chain connects TRBV19 to TRBJ1-1; 11 bases align to TRBD1. Unmatched junction bases numbered 10, after V lost 4 bases and J lost 6 bases. CDR1 is LNHDA, CDR2 SQIVND, per germline (reference sequence). The CDR3 runs to 16 residues. The CDR3 loop reads CASSTLDRGRTAEAFF. Here the CDR3 DNA reads TGTGCCAGTAGTACCCTGGACAGGGGGCGAACGGCTGAAGCTTTCTTT.

CDR3 sequence (DNA): TGTGCCAGCAGCCCCGAGCCCACACTACACGCTGAAGCTTTCTTT. Its translation: CASSPEPTLHAEAFF. This chain uses TRBV5-4 with TRBJ1-1; D is ambiguous. The germline CDR1 and CDR2 sequences are SGHNT and YYREEE (reference sequence). Deletions cut 4 bases from V and 6 bases from J, with 19 bases between. CDR3 length equals 15 residues.

CDR3 sequence reads: CATTRGTDTQYF. CDR3 coding DNA: TGTGCCACCACTCGGGGCACAGATACGCAGTATTTT. The rearrangement links TRBV18 to TRBJ2-3; no reliable D call. The CDR3 is 12 residues long. V shed 10 bases and J shed 1 base, with 9 bases lying between them. Germline CDR1 KGHSH, CDR2 LQKENI.

This clone was observed a few times. This chain connects TRBV7-2 to TRBJ1-4, with TRBD1 identical over 9 bases. Germline V gene lookup returns CDR1 SGHTA and CDR2 FQGNSA. V gave up 3 bases and J gave up 8 bases; unmatched junction bases: 4. The CDR3 covers 14 residues. In DNA, the CDR3 is TGTGCCAGCAGCTTTGACAGGGGGAGCGAAAAACTGTTTTTT. Its translation: CASSFDRGSEKLFF.

V usage is TRBV5-4 and J usage is TRBJ1-2; D possibly corresponds to TRBD1 (5 bases). Germline V CDR1 and CDR2: SGHNT, YYREEE (reference sequence). The length of the CDR3 is 16 residues. V lost 4 bases and J lost 2, with 18 bases in between. This CDR3 reads CASSLNSGGGNYGYTF. As DNA, the CDR3 is TGTGCCAGCAGCCTGAACAGTGGGGGGGGGAACTATGGCTACACCTTC.

The chain uses TRBV29-1 and TRBJ1-2; D perhaps matches TRBD1 (5 bases). V was shortened by 5 bases and J by 4 bases, with 20 bases between the two germline ends. Germline CDR1 is SQVTM and CDR2 is ANQGSEA. The CDR3 is made up of 15 amino acids. The CDR3 here is CSVLGVGARGYGYTF. The DNA of the CDR3 is TGCAGCGTTCTCGGGGTCGGGGCGCGGGGCTATGGCTACACCTTC.

This chain uses TRBV27 with TRBJ1-4, with D unresolved. The CDR3 runs 13 residues. The germline CDR1 and CDR2 sequences are MNHEY and SMNVEV (reference sequence). Trimming pared 6 bases from V and 7 bases from J, leaving 12 bases between. The CDR3 bases are TGTGCCAGCAGCCTGGGCCCCCTTGAAAAACTGTTTTTT. Its protein is CASSLGPLEKLFF.

This clone came up a few times. This rearrangement joins TRBV4-3 to TRBJ1-5; no firm D call. The V end lost 1 base, the J end lost 0 bases, and 7 bases lay between the germline ends. CDR3 length: 15 residues. Germline V gene lookup returns CDR1 LGHNA and CDR2 YSLEER. In DNA form, the CDR3 reads TGCGCCAGCAGCCAAGGTCCAAATAGCAATCAGCCCCAGCATTTT. This translates into CASSQGPNSNQPQHF.

V gene TRBV2 combines with J gene TRBJ2-3; tentative D call: TRBD1 (5 bases). Germline values: CDR1 SNHLY, CDR2 FYNNEI. The CDR3 extends over 13 amino acids. Trimming took off 4 bases at V and 2 bases at J, with 7 bases between the two ends. For the CDR3, the DNA is TGTGCCAGCAGTGTGGGGCCCACAGATACGCAGTATTTT. As protein: CASSVGPTDTQYF.

This clone occurred once. This sequence joins TRBV9 and TRBJ2-2, with a weak D call TRBD1 (6 bases). In germline, CDR1 is SGDLS, CDR2 YYNGEE. This CDR3 contains 17 residues. V was clipped by 4 bases and J by 4 bases, with 20 bases between them. The CDR3 coding sequence is TGTGCCAGCAGCCCTCGGACAGCCGGGGCGAGCACCGGGGAGCTGTTTTTT. Translated: CASSPRTAGASTGELFF.